This paragraph covers one T cell receptor beta chain sequence. Unmatched junction bases numbered 5, after V lost 6 bases and J lost 2 bases. The CDR3 covers 15 residues. Per the germline V gene, CDR1 is MNHEY and CDR2 is SVGAGI. The data belong to a study of OX40 agonist ivuxolimab in advanced cancers. Clones were sequenced by immunoSEQ multiplex PCR, and TCRdb holds only the in-frame ones, with some missing. This sample has 96,000 or so clones, with more than 80% found just once. The sample in question was CD4+ or CD8+ T cells sorted from blood, obtained in a trial of the OX40 agonist ivuxolimab. The genes are TRBV6-5 and TRBJ1-5, with 9 bases aligning to TRBD1. The sequence came from an adult with an advanced solid tumor such as melanoma, head and neck, liver or kidney cancer. In nucleotides, the CDR3 is TGTGCCAGCAGCCGATGGGACAGGGGCAATCAGCCCCAGCATTTT. Its protein is CASSRWDRGNQPQHF.